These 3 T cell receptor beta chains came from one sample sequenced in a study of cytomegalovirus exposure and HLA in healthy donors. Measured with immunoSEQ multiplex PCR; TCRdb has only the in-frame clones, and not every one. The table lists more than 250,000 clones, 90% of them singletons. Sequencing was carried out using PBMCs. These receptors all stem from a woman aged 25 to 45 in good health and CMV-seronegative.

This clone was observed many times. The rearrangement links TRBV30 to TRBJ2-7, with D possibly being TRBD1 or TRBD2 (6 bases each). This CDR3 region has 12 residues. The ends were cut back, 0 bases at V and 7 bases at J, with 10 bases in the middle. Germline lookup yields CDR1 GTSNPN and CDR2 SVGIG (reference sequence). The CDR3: CAWSVGAGEQYF. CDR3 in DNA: TGTGCCTGGAGTGTGGGGGCGGGAGAGCAGTACTTC.

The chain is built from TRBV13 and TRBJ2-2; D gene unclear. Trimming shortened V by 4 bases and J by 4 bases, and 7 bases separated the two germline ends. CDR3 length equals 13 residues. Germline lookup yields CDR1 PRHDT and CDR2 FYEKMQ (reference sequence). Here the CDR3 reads CASSYWSTGELFF. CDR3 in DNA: TGTGCCAGCAGCTACTGGAGCACCGGGGAGCTGTTTTTT.

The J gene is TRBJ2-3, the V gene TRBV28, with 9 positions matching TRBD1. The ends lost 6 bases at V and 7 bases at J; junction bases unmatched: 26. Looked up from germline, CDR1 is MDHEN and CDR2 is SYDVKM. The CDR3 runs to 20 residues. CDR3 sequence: CASSSHRDRVQPRRNYTQYF. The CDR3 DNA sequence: TGTGCCAGCAGCAGTCACCGGGACAGGGTGCAGCCTAGGCGTAATTATACGCAGTATTTT.